One sample yielded the 20 T cell receptor beta chains listed below, sequenced in a study of blood T cell repertoires in COVID-19. Produced via immunoSEQ multiplex PCR; TCRdb's table is partial and in-frame only. The sample yields around 150,000 clones, 80% to 90% seen once. What was sequenced was peripheral blood. The receptor set was obtained from a man in his 70s with acute or convalescent COVID-19.

A few counts support this clone. The rearrangement uses TRBV15 and TRBJ1-1, with D maybe TRBD1 (5 bases). Germline V CDR1 and CDR2: LNHNV, YYDKDF (reference sequence). This CDR3 has 13 amino acids. The V end was cut by 3 bases, the J end by 5 bases, with 10 bases between. As DNA, the CDR3 is TGTGCCACCAGCAGGGGGGAGGGGACTGAAGCTTTCTTT. Protein: CATSRGEGTEAFF.

The rearrangement uses TRBV7-6 and TRBJ2-7, with D perhaps matching TRBD1 (6 bases). The germline CDR1 and CDR2 sequences are SGHVS and FNYEAQ. Trimming pared 5 bases from V and 1 base from J, leaving 12 bases between. This CDR3 spans 14 amino acids. CDR3 region: CASSDDRKSYEQYF. The DNA for the CDR3 is TGTGCCAGCAGCGATGACAGGAAGTCCTACGAGCAGTACTTC.

This chain links TRBV9 with TRBJ1-1, with 9 bases fitting TRBD1. The germline gives CDR1 SGDLS, CDR2 YYNGEE. This CDR3 has 14 amino acids. V shed 0 bases and J 4 bases; nucleotides not matched to a gene: 1. CDR3 DNA: TGTGCCAGCAGCGTAGGGACAGGGGCCACTGAAGCTTTCTTT. It specifies CASSVGTGATEAFF.

This chain joins TRBV2 and TRBJ2-2, with D tentatively TRBD2 (6 bases). V shed 7 bases and J shed 1 base, with 16 bases lying between them. The V gene's germline CDR1 is SNHLY and CDR2 FYNNEI. The CDR3 loop spans 16 amino acids. CDR3 loop: CASTSDGGLNTGELFF. The CDR3 DNA follows: TGTGCCAGCACCTCGGATGGGGGACTGAACACCGGGGAGCTGTTTTTT. Full variable domain (missing parts from reference TRBV2 and TRBJ2-2): EPEVTQTPSHQVTQMGQEVILRCVPISNHLYFYWYRQILGQKVEFLVSFYNNEISEKSEIFDDQFSVERPDGSNFTLKIRSTKLEDSAMYFCASTSDGGLNTGELFFGEGSRLTVL.

This chain uses TRBV15 with TRBJ2-1, with D perhaps TRBD1 (5 bases). The CDR3 extends over 15 amino acids. Looked up from germline, CDR1 is LNHNV and CDR2 is YYDKDF (reference sequence). The V and J ends lost 2 bases and 12 bases respectively, with 20 bases between them. CDR3 sequence reads: CATSRNSPTGAMQFF. Written as DNA, the CDR3 is TGTGCCACCAGCAGAAATAGCCCAACAGGCGCGATGCAGTTCTTC.

This chain uses TRBV6-4 with TRBJ2-1, with 9 bases fitting TRBD2. Looked up from germline, CDR1 is MRHNA and CDR2 is SNTAGT. The CDR3 is 14 amino acids. The V and J ends lost 4 bases and 6 bases, in that order; junction bases with no gene match: 4. The CDR3 protein is CASSASGNSNEQFF. The CDR3 DNA reads TGTGCCAGCAGTGCTAGCGGGAATAGCAATGAGCAGTTCTTC.

In DNA form, the CDR3 reads TGTGCCAGCAGTTTATTCGGGAGGATAGGCGAGCAGTACTTC. Translation: CASSLFGRIGEQYF. The chain recombines TRBV28 with TRBJ2-7; 7 bases agree with TRBD2. The germline CDR1 and CDR2 sequences are MDHEN and SYDVKM. J lost 6 bases, V lost 1 base, and 6 bases had no gene match. The length of the CDR3 is 14 residues.

V is TRBV5-8 and J is TRBJ1-5; D perhaps matches TRBD1 (6 bases). The CDR3 totals 15 residues. In germline, CDR1 is SGHTS, CDR2 YDEGEE. V was trimmed by 0 bases and J by 0 bases, leaving 7 bases between them. CDR3 protein: CASSLDRVSNQPQHF. CDR3 bases: TGTGCCAGCAGCTTGGACAGGGTTAGCAATCAGCCCCAGCATTTT.

The chain recombines TRBV28 with TRBJ2-4, with D possibly being TRBD1 (6 bases). Deletions cut 2 bases from V and 5 bases from J, with 13 bases between. CDR1 and CDR2 from the germline V gene are MDHEN and SYDVKM. The CDR3 sequence is 15 residues long. The CDR3 protein is CASSLRDMGQNIQYF. For the CDR3, the DNA is TGTGCCAGCAGTTTAAGGGACATGGGCCAAAACATTCAGTACTTC.

Of note for this clone: The same CDR3 can be traced to other DNA sequences in this sample. CDR3 nucleotides: TGTGCCAGCAGTTTTGACAGATCCAATCAGCCCCAGCATTTT. Encoded protein: CASSFDRSNQPQHF. This chain links TRBV28 with TRBJ1-5; possibly TRBD1 for D (5 bases). Trimming shortened V by 3 bases and J by 3 bases, and 9 bases separated the two germline ends. Germline CDR1 and CDR2: MDHEN and SYDVKM. The CDR3 runs to 14 residues.

This clone was seen once. The CDR3 reads CASSADSLQFF. The CDR3 region has the DNA TGTGCCAGCAGCGCGGACAGTCTACAGTTCTTC. The chain combines TRBV9 with TRBJ2-1, with a weak D call TRBD1 (6 bases). CDR1 and CDR2 (germline): SGDLS, YYNGEE. The V end was cut by 3 bases, the J end by 13 bases, with 11 bases between. This CDR3 contains 11 residues.

V is TRBV11-2 and J is TRBJ1-5; TRBD1 agrees at 11 bases. This CDR3 region has 17 residues. The germline CDR1 and CDR2 sequences are SGHAT and FQNNGV. The junction had 8 bases not matched to a gene; V was cut back by 0 bases and J by 7 bases. As DNA, the CDR3 is TGTGCCAGCAGCTTAGATGCCCCGGGACAGGGGGGCCAGCCCCAGCATTTT. It yields the protein CASSLDAPGQGGQPQHF.

The chain joins TRBV28 to TRBJ2-7; a weak D match, TRBD1 (6 bases). V shed 5 bases and J shed 0 bases, with 14 bases lying between them. Per germline, CDR1 MDHEN and CDR2 SYDVKM. The CDR3 consists of 15 residues. Written as DNA, the CDR3 is TGTGCCAGCAGTGGGCAGGGGATTCCCTCCTACGAGCAGTACTTC. Its protein is CASSGQGIPSYEQYF.

This chain uses TRBV10-3 with TRBJ2-2; D unresolved. Germline-derived CDR1 and CDR2 are ENHRY and SYGVKD. The CDR3 totals 17 residues. V was clipped by 0 bases and J by 2 bases, with 13 bases between them. The CDR3 nucleotides read TGTGCCATCAGTGAGTCGATAGGTACAGCTAACACCGGGGAGCTGTTTTTT. Amino acid sequence: CAISESIGTANTGELFF.

The V and J genes are TRBV5-4 and TRBJ2-1; perhaps TRBD2 as D (6 bases). The germline V and J ends were trimmed by 4 bases and 6 bases, with 17 bases remaining between them. From germline, CDR1 is SGHNT and CDR2 YYREEE (reference sequence). The CDR3 runs 15 residues. CDR3 sequence: CASSPWLARSNEQFF. CDR3 DNA sequence: TGTGCCAGCAGCCCCTGGCTAGCGCGGTCCAATGAGCAGTTCTTC.

J is TRBJ1-1 and V is TRBV28; D uncertain. Germline V gives CDR1 MDHEN, CDR2 SYDVKM. This CDR3 has 14 residues. The V gene lost 4 bases and the J gene lost 1 base, with 10 bases spanning the gap. CDR3: CASSSAAGNTEAFF. The CDR3 DNA sequence: TGTGCCAGCAGTTCTGCGGCCGGGAACACTGAAGCTTTCTTT. The full variable domain, its missing parts supplied by reference TRBV28 and TRBJ1-1, is DVKVTQSSRYLVKRTGEKVFLECVQDMDHENMFWYRQDPGLGLRLIYFSYDVKMKEKGDIPEGYSVSREKKERFSLILESASTNQTSMYLCASSSAAGNTEAFFGQGTRLTVV.

The chain couples TRBV7-9 to TRBJ2-3; TRBD2 aligns across 10 bases. CDR1 and CDR2 (germline): SEHNR, FQNEAQ (reference sequence). V lost 0 bases, J lost 0 bases, and 0 bases stayed unmatched. CDR3 length equals 16 residues. CDR3 sequence: CASSLALAGSTDTQYF. The CDR3 bases are TGTGCCAGCAGCTTAGCACTAGCGGGGAGCACAGATACGCAGTATTTT.

The V call is TRBV4-3, the J call TRBJ2-7; D is possibly TRBD1 (6 bases). V was cut by 0 bases and J by 4 bases, with 13 bases left in between. The CDR3 is 15 amino acids. Germline CDR1 and CDR2: LGHNA and YSLEER. Here the CDR3 reads CASSQEQGFLYEQYF. The CDR3 DNA reads TGCGCCAGCAGCCAAGAACAGGGCTTCCTTTACGAGCAGTACTTC.

J is TRBJ2-1 and V is TRBV5-1; 8 nucleotides agree with TRBD1. Germline lookup yields CDR1 SGHRS and CDR2 YFSETQ. V was clipped by 2 bases and J by 8 bases; unmatched bases: 9. The CDR3 runs 15 residues. The CDR3 sequence is CASSFIRTGSDEQFF. CDR3 nucleotides: TGCGCCAGCAGCTTTATAAGGACAGGGAGTGATGAGCAGTTCTTC.

The chain employs TRBV10-3 and TRBJ2-7; TRBD1 aligns across 7 bases. This CDR3 has 13 amino acids. Germline lookup yields CDR1 ENHRY and CDR2 SYGVKD. V lost 6 bases to trimming and J lost 0 bases; unmatched junction nucleotides: 2. The CDR3: CAISGTVSYEQYF. The CDR3 DNA follows: TGTGCCATCAGCGGGACAGTCTCCTACGAGCAGTACTTC.